This paragraph reports one T cell receptor beta chain. Its antigen remains unidentified. Clones were read by immunoSEQ multiplex PCR, and TCRdb kept only the in-frame ones, dropping some. This sample has about 190,000 clones; under 95% occur once, and the top ten carry 0.99%. The data originate from a study of T cell responses to AZD1222 COVID-19 vaccine. Study-level points and caveats: Nearly half of spike-specific TCRs reportedly go after variant regions that carry no mutations.

The CDR3 extends over 13 amino acids. The V gene lost 11 bases and the J gene lost 2 bases, with 15 bases spanning the gap. Germline V gene sequence: CDR1 SGHTA, CDR2 FQGNSA. The J gene is TRBJ1-2, the V gene TRBV7-2, with D unclear. Sequenced here: peripheral blood, sampled on day 0 of AZD1222 vaccination. This clonotype was obtained from an adult in good health. CDR3 bases: TGTGCCGGAGAAACGACGGGAAACTATGGCTACACCTTC. Residues: CAGETTGNYGYTF.